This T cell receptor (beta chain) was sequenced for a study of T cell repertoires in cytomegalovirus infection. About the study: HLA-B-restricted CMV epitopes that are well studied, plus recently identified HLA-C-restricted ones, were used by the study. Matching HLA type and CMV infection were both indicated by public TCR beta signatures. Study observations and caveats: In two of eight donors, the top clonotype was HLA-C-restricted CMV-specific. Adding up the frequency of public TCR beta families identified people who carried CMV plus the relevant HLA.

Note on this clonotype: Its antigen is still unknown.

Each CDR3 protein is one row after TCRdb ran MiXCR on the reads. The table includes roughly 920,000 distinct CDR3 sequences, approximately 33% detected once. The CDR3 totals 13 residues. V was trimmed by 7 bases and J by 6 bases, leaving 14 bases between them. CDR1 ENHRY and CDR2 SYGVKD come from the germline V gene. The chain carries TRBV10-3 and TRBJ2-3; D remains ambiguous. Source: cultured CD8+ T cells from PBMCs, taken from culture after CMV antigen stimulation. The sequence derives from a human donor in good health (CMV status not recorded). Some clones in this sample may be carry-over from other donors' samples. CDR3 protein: CAITAAFADTQYF. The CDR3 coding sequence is TGTGCCATCACCGCGGCCTTTGCTGATACGCAGTATTTT.